This entry is about one T cell receptor beta chain. Its antigen remains unidentified. No qualities accompany the bases; no much larger clone lies one base away. This sample stems from a study of T cells in Graves' hyperthyroidism and ophthalmopathy (dated by TCRdb to the late 2010s). Context from the whole study: Peripheral blood samples were taken at the time of initial diagnosis, prior to any treatment. To identify TCR V-J signatures that set the groups apart, the researchers used a discovery cohort of 95 to 100 patients, made up of 40 to 45 with Graves' ophthalmopathy and 57 with stable Graves' hyperthyroidism. Prospective prediction of ophthalmopathy was tested in an independent validation cohort consisting of some 19 hyperthyroidism patients and 17 patients who later progressed to ophthalmopathy. The roughly 94 discovery patients were randomly divided into training and test sets at a 7:3 ratio. The study also compared thyroid tissue and blood T-cell repertoires from several Graves' hyperthyroidism patients. After blood sampling, hyperthyroidism patients were treated with methimazole at a starting dose of 30 mg daily, and ophthalmopathy patients were treated with high-dose intravenous methylprednisolone. According to the paper, TCR Vbeta CDR3 sequencing was carried out on more than 120 peripheral blood samples, which came from more than 40 ophthalmopathy, about 75 hyperthyroidism and about 17 progressor patients.

Ophthalmopathy patients had moderately to severely active disease, with a Clinical Activity Score of 3 or more, a NOSPECS grade of 4 or more, and a disease duration of less than 3 months. The study excluded patients with uncontrolled infections, other autoimmune diseases, pregnancy or lactation. Clinical symptoms, serum thyroxine and TRAb, thyroid ultrasound, and orbital computed tomography formed the basis for the diagnoses. PBMCs were separated from roughly 9.3 ml of fresh peripheral blood using Ficoll-Paque density gradient centrifugation. Total RNA was extracted using Trizol reagent, and RNA quality was assessed on an Agilent 2100 Bioanalyzer. What the study reported, not specific to this receptor: Blood samples also contained most of the expanded thyroid clonotypes (frequency above 0.001), which suggests that blood repertoires may reflect thyroid immune responses. During validation, the model predicted progression to ophthalmopathy a median of about 6.5 months ahead of onset, with around 65% sensitivity and about 75% specificity. A 13 V-J signature model separated ophthalmopathy from stable hyperthyroidism, with roughly 88% sensitivity and 81% to 83% specificity in cross-validation and 80%/75% in testing. Sample size was not statistically predetermined, and investigators were not blinded to group allocation.

Trimming removed 7 bases from V and 1 base from J; the gene matches leave 2 bases unexplained. The CDR3, cysteine through phenylalanine, is 13 amino acids long. Just the 39-base CDR3 DNA is kept, in frame starting at base 1. The germline V gene sets CDR1 to SGHRS and CDR2 to YFSETQ. TCR beta CDR3 regions were amplified from RNA transcripts. The TCR CDR3 was subjected to a first round of RT-PCR using the HTBI primer set and the Qiagen OneStep RT-PCR kit. Libraries were constructed in a second round of multiplex PCR, after which size selection and purification were performed. The libraries were sequenced on an Illumina HiSeq2000 using paired-end 100 bp reads. Per the original workflow: SOAPnuke was used to process the raw data, with reads discarded if the reads contained adapters or uncalled bases, had a mean Phred below 15, or lacked an exact constant-primer or identifier match. COPE v1.2.5 was used to merge high-quality paired reads, and clonotypes were defined as unique nucleotide sequences. MiTCR v1.1 was used to align clonotypes to the IMGT TRBV, TRBD and TRBJ reference segments. Analysis was restricted to V-J combinations with a frequency above 0.0001, which covered roughly 99% of repertoires. A TCS score was defined as the ratio between F50 (clonal expansion) and ExV (chaos), using BLOSUM62-based TCRdist between CDR3 peptides within each V-J. Welch's t-statistics and random forest reduced around 550 V-J features to about 13, which were used in a naive Bayes classifier (R e1071). In-frame beta chains were kept once TCRdb had trimmed the public reads at Q25 with fastp and called clones with MiXCR. When rows share a CDR3 protein, they turn into one entry using the most common DNA and genes. These V and J calls are TCRdb output, not the study's own analysis. The sample table shows over 500,000 distinct CDR3 sequences, and approximately 17% are seen once. 17% of the sample is in the top ten clones.

This TCR came from a young woman with Graves' ophthalmopathy. The material sequenced was blood. The chain is assembled from TRBV5-1 and TRBJ2-7; TRBD2 aligns with 10 central bases. The DNA sequence reads TGCGCCAGCGGACTAGCGGATTCCTACGAGCAGTACTTC. This yields the protein CASGLADSYEQYF.